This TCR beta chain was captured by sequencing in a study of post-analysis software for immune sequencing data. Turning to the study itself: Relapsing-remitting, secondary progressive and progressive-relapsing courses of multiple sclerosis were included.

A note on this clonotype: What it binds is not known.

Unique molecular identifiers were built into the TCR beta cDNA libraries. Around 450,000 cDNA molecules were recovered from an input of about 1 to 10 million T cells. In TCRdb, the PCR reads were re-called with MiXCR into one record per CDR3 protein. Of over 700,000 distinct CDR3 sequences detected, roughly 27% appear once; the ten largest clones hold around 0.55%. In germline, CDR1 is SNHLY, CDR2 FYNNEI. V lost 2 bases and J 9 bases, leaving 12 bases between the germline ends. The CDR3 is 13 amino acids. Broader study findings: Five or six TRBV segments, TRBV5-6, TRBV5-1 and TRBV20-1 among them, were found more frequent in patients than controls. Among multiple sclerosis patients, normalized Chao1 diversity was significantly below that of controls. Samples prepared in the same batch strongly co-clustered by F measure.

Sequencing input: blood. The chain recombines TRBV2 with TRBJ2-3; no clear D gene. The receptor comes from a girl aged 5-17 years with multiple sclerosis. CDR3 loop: CASSESRPGTQYF. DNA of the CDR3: TGTGCCAGCAGTGAATCGAGGCCCGGGACGCAGTATTTT. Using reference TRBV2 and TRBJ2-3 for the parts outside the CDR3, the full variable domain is EPEVTQTPSHQVTQMGQEVILRCVPISNHLYFYWYRQILGQKVEFLVSFYNNEISEKSEIFDDQFSVERPDGSNFTLKIRSTKLEDSAMYFCASSESRPGTQYFGPGTRLTVL.